These T cell receptor beta chains were read from a single sample in a study of blood T cell repertoires in COVID-19. Assay: immunoSEQ multiplex PCR; the TCRdb copy retains only in-frame clones and omits some. The repertoire includes approximately 82,000 clones, around four fifths of them detected once, and approximately 15% sits in the top ten. The sequenced material came from peripheral blood. The receptor source for this set is a woman aged 60-75 years with acute or convalescent COVID-19. The CDR3 runs from the conserved cysteine through the conserved F or W. Fields, in order: V gene, D gene, J gene, clone size, CDR3 DNA, CDR3 protein. A D gene is named only where the DNA matches it firmly. The listing skips clone size in some rows; elsewhere it reads once, few, many or a size class.

V: TRBV5-1; D: TRBD1; J: TRBJ2-2; size: -; DNA: TGCGCCAGCAGCTTGGCCTTAACAGGGGATTACGCCGGGGAGCTGTTTTTT; CDR3: CASSLALTGDYAGELFF
V: TRBV7-2; D: TRBD1; J: TRBJ1-6; size: once; DNA: TGTGCCAGCAGCTCCCAGACAGGGCTTGGCAATTCACCCCTCCACTTT; CDR3: CASSSQTGLGNSPLHF
V: TRBV9; D: -; J: TRBJ2-5; size: -; DNA: TGTGCCAGCAGCTCGGGGGTTGCTCAAGAGACCCAGTACTTC; CDR3: CASSSGVAQETQYF
V: TRBV5-1; D: -; J: TRBJ2-2; size: -; DNA: TGCGCCAGCAGCCCTCGGGAGCTTTTTACCGGGGAGCTGTTTTTT; CDR3: CASSPRELFTGELFF
V: TRBV21-1; D: -; J: TRBJ1-1; size: -; DNA: TGTGCCAGCAGCAACTCCCCAGGGGGCATCACTGAAGCTTTCTTT; CDR3: CASSNSPGGITEAFF
V: TRBV6-2/TRBV6-3; D: -; J: TRBJ2-1; size: few; DNA: TGTGCCAGCAGCCAGAGCTATGAGCAGTTCTTC; CDR3: CASSQSYEQFF
V: TRBV29-1; D: TRBD1; J: TRBJ1-2; size: few; DNA: TGCAGCGTTGAGCGGACAGGGCATGGCTACACCTTC; CDR3: CSVERTGHGYTF
V: TRBV5-1; D: TRBD2; J: TRBJ2-5; size: -; DNA: TGCGCCAGCAGCTTGGCGTATGGCGGGGGGCCCGACGTGGAGACCCAGTACTTC; CDR3: CASSLAYGGGPDVETQYF
V: TRBV6-2/TRBV6-3; D: -; J: TRBJ1-6; size: -; DNA: TGTGCCAGCAGCGTACAGGGATGGGGTTCACCCCTCCACTTT; CDR3: CASSVQGWGSPLHF
V: TRBV5-4; D: -; J: TRBJ1-2; size: -; DNA: TGTGCCAGCAGCCTCACCCGGGGGGCTGGCTACACCTTC; CDR3: CASSLTRGAGYTF